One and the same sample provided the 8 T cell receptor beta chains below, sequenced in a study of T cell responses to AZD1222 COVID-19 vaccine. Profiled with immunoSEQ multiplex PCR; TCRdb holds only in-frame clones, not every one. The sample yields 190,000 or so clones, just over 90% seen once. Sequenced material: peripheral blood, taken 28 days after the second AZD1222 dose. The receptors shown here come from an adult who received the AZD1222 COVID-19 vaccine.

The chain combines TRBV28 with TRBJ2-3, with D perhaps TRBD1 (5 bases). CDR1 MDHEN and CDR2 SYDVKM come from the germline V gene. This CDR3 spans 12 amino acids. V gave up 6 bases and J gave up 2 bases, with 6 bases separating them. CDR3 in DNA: TGTGCCAGCAGGGGGCCCACAGATACGCAGTATTTT. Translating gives CASRGPTDTQYF.

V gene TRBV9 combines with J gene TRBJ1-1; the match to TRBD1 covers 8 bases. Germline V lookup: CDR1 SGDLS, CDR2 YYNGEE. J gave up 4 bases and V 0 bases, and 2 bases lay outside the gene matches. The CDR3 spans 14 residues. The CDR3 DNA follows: TGTGCCAGCAGCGTAGGACAGGGGATCACTGAAGCTTTCTTT. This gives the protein CASSVGQGITEAFF. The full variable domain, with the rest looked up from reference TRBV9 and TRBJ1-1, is DSGVTQTPKHLITATGQRVTLRCSPRSGDLSVYWYQQSLDQGLQFLIQYYNGEERAKGNILERFSAQQFPDLHSELNLSSLELGDSALYFCASSVGQGITEAFFGQGTRLTVV.

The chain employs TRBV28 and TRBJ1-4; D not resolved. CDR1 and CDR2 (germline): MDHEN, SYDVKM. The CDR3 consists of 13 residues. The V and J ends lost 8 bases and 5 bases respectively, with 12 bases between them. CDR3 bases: TGTGCCAGCCGACGGAGCCGAAATGAAAAACTGTTTTTT. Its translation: CASRRSRNEKLFF.

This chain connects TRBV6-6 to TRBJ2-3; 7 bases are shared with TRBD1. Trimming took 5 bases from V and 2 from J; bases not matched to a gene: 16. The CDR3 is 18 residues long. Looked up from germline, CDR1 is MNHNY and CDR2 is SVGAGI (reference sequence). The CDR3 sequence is CASSQTVGGGPDTDTQYF. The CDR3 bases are TGTGCCAGCAGTCAAACAGTAGGGGGCGGACCCGACACAGATACGCAGTATTTT.

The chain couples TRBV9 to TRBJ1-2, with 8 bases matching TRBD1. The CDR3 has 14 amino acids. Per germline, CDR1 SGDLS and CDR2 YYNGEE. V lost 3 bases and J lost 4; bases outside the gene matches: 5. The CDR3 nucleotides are TGTGCCAGCAGCGGACGACAGGGGATCTATGGCTACACCTTC. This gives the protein CASSGRQGIYGYTF.

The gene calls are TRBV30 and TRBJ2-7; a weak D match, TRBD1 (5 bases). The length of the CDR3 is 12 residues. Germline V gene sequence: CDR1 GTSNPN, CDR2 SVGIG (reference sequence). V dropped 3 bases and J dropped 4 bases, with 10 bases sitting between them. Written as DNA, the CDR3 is TGTGCCTGGAGCGTAGACAGTTACGAGCAGTACTTC. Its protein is CAWSVDSYEQYF.

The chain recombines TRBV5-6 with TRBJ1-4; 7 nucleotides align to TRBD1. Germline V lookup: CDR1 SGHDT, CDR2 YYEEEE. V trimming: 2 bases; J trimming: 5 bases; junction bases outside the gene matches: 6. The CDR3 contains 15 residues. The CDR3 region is CASSLTGVRNEKLFF. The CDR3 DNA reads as TGTGCCAGCAGCTTAACAGGGGTTAGGAATGAAAAACTGTTTTTT.

The CDR3 spells CASSLTVRDEQYF. CDR3 DNA sequence: TGTGCCAGCAGCTTAACGGTTCGGGACGAGCAGTACTTC. The chain has TRBV7-9 and TRBJ2-7; D is uncertain. The V gene's germline CDR1 is SEHNR and CDR2 FQNEAQ (reference sequence). The CDR3 consists of 13 residues. The V end lost 2 bases, the J end lost 5 bases, and 10 bases lay between the germline ends.